These T cell receptor beta chains were read from a single sample in a study of cytomegalovirus exposure and HLA in healthy donors. Using immunoSEQ multiplex PCR, the repertoire was profiled, and TCRdb retains in-frame clones only, with some absent. The table includes some 140,000 clones, around 80% detected once. Sequenced: PBMCs. These receptors all come from a middle-aged man in good health and CMV-seropositive. The CDR3 runs from the conserved cysteine through the conserved F or W. The D gene is left open where the match is weak. Clone size is given for some rows only: seen once, a few or many times, or a class if the clone is expanded.

v_gene	j_gene	d_gene	abundance	CDR3aa	CDR3nt
TRBV7-9	TRBJ2-3	TRBD2	NA	CASSFPTSGASTDTQYF	TGTGCCAGCAGCTTCCCTACTAGCGGAGCTAGCACAGATACGCAGTATTTT
TRBV7-8	TRBJ2-1	NA	NA	CASSFSFGRVGNEQFF	TGTGCCAGCAGCTTCTCTTTCGGGAGAGTAGGGAATGAGCAGTTCTTC
TRBV12-5	TRBJ1-3	TRBD1	NA	CASGSETGGGNTIYF	TGTGCTAGTGGTTCAGAGACAGGGGGAGGAAACACCATATATTTT
TRBV5-4	TRBJ2-7	NA	once	CASSLNAAAQYF	TGTGCCAGCAGCTTAAATGCAGCGGCGCAGTACTTC
TRBV14	TRBJ2-1	TRBD1	NA	CASSQGRGRTSYTYNEQFF	TGTGCCAGCAGCCAAGGCAGGGGGCGAACCTCCTATACCTACAATGAGCAGTTCTTC
TRBV28	TRBJ2-7	NA	few	CASSPQRYEQYF	TGTGCCAGCAGCCCCCAGAGGTACGAGCAGTACTTC
TRBV5-5	TRBJ1-4	NA	NA	CASSPGRGGENEKLFF	TGTGCCAGCAGCCCCGGACGGGGGGGAGAAAATGAAAAACTGTTTTTT
TRBV29-1	TRBJ1-2	NA	NA	CSVEGQGPYGYTF	TGCAGCGTTGAGGGCCAGGGGCCCTATGGCTACACCTTC
TRBV27	TRBJ2-3	TRBD2	NA	CASSFGLAGGTQYF	TGTGCCAGCAGTTTCGGACTAGCGGGAGGAACGCAGTATTTT
TRBV19	TRBJ2-7	NA	once	CASKIRDTSYEQYF	TGTGCCAGTAAAATCCGGGACACCTCCTACGAGCAGTACTTC